These 5 T cell receptor beta chains came from one sample sequenced in a study of control samples from healthy donors and cancer patients. The protocol was immunoSEQ multiplex PCR, while the TCRdb copy is restricted to in-frame clones and leaves out a portion. The data show about 71,000 clones, approximately 89% seen once. The sequencing input was PBMCs. Source of these receptors: a man between 60 and 70 years old with lung cancer.

Only one count was recorded for this clone. The chain joins TRBV6-5 to TRBJ1-4; perhaps TRBD1 as D (6 bases). CDR1 and CDR2 from the germline V gene are MNHEY and SVGAGI. Trimming removed 5 bases from V and 2 bases from J, with 9 bases in between. The CDR3 totals 14 residues. In nucleotides, the CDR3 is TGTGCCAGCAGTCCAGGGGCGACTAATGAAAAACTGTTTTTT. This encodes CASSPGATNEKLFF.

The chain couples TRBV6-5 to TRBJ2-1, with TRBD2 matching 7 bases. Germline trimming cut 10 bases from V and 8 bases from J; bases unmatched to any gene: 17. CDR3 length: 15 amino acids. From germline, CDR1 is MNHEY and CDR2 SVGAGI. CDR3 DNA sequence: TGTGCCACTAATCCTCGGAGTAGCGGGCTCGATGAGCAGTTCTTC. It yields the protein CATNPRSSGLDEQFF.

This chain connects TRBV5-1 to TRBJ1-2, with 8 bases aligning to TRBD1. Germline CDR1 reads SGHRS; CDR2 reads YFSETQ. This CDR3 has 17 amino acids. V lost 0 bases to trimming and J lost 2 bases; unmatched junction nucleotides: 9. CDR3: CASSLDIPGTGNYGYTF. The CDR3 DNA reads TGCGCCAGCAGCTTGGACATCCCCGGGACAGGCAACTATGGCTACACCTTC.

The J gene is TRBJ2-5, the V gene TRBV5-1, with 8 nucleotides matching TRBD1. V shed 3 bases and J 5 bases; nucleotides not matched to a gene: 6. CDR3 length equals 14 residues. Germline CDR1 reads SGHRS; CDR2 reads YFSETQ. As DNA, the CDR3 is TGCGCCAGCAGCTGGGTGGACAGGGAGGAGACCCAGTACTTC. Its protein product is CASSWVDREETQYF.

The V call is TRBV5-1, the J call TRBJ2-2, with 7 bases fitting TRBD1. Trimming at V came to 4 bases and at J to 1 base, leaving 7 bases not matched to a gene. Germline V gives CDR1 SGHRS, CDR2 YFSETQ. CDR3 size: 16 residues. The CDR3 nucleotides are TGCGCCAGCAGCGCGAGACAGGGCCTGAACACCGGGGAGCTGTTTTTT. It encodes CASSARQGLNTGELFF.